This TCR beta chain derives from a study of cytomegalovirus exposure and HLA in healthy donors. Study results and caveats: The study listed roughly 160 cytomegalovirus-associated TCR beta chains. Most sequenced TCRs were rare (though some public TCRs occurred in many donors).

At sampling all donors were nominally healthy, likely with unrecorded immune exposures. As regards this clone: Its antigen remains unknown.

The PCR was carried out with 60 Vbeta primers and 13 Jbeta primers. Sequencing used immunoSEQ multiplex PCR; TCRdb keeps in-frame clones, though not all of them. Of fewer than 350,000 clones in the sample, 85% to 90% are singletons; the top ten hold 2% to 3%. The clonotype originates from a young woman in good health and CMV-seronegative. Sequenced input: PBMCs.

The chain's CDR3 is CASSLAGTGYEKLFF. The CDR3 nucleotides read TGCGCCAGCAGCTTGGCCGGGACAGGTTATGAAAAACTGTTTTTT. This rearrangement joins TRBV5-1 to TRBJ1-4, with 8 bases that match TRBD1. This CDR3 contains 15 residues. V dropped 0 bases and J dropped 6; count of bases not matched to a gene: 4. From germline, CDR1 is SGHRS and CDR2 YFSETQ. Based on the CDR3 plus reference TRBV5-1 and TRBJ1-4, the full variable domain is KAGVTQTPRYLIKTRGQQVTLSCSPISGHRSVSWYQQTPGQGLQFLFEYFSETQRNKGNFPGRFSGRQFSNSRSEMNVSTLELGDSALYLCASSLAGTGYEKLFFGSGTQLSVL.